The 2 T cell receptor beta chains listed next were all sequenced from one sample in a study of blood T cell repertoires in COVID-19. Produced via immunoSEQ multiplex PCR; TCRdb's table is partial and in-frame only. The sample includes about 140,000 clones, approximately 80% seen only once; the top ten take 1.5% to 2%. Sequencing used PBMCs or T cells enriched from blood (not recorded which). The receptors were gathered from a woman between 18 and 29 years old who had been exposed to COVID-19.

This chain joins TRBV5-1 and TRBJ1-2; D is ambiguous. The V and J ends lost 0 bases and 6 bases respectively, with 6 bases between them. The CDR3 has 12 amino acids. The germline V gene has CDR1 SGHRS and CDR2 YFSETQ. This CDR3 is CASSLAGDGYTF. CDR3 nucleotides: TGCGCCAGCAGCTTGGCCGGGGATGGCTACACCTTC.

V usage is TRBV27 and J usage is TRBJ2-5, with a tentative D call TRBD2 (7 bases). The V end was cut by 3 bases, the J end by 1 base, with 21 bases between. CDR3 length: 18 residues. Germline loops: CDR1 MNHEY, CDR2 SMNVEV (reference sequence). In nucleotides, the CDR3 is TGTGCCAGCAGTTTGGTCCCCCTACGGGGGGCGAGCCAAGAGACCCAGTACTTC. Its translation: CASSLVPLRGASQETQYF.